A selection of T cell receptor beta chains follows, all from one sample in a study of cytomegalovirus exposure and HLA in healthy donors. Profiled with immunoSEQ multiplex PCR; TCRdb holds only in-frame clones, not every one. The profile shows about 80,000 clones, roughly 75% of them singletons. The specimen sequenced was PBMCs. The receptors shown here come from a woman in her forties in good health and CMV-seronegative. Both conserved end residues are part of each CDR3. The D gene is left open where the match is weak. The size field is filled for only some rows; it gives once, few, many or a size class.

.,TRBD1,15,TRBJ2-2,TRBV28,CASSLYGTATGELFF,TGTGCCAGCAGTTTATACGGGACAGCCACCGGGGAGCTGTTTTTT
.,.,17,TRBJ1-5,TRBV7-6,CASSTASDISSNQPQHF,TGTGCCAGCAGCACCGCCTCAGACATCAGTAGCAATCAGCCCCAGCATTTT
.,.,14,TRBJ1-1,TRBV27,CASTETGLNTEAFF,TGTGCCAGCACCGAAACAGGGTTGAACACTGAAGCTTTCTTT
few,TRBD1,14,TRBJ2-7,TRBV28,CASRTQGITYEQYF,TGTGCCAGCAGGACACAGGGGATTACCTACGAGCAGTACTTC
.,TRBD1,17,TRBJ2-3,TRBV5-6,CASSLVGQVTSTDTQYF,TGTGCCAGCAGCTTGGTTGGACAGGTAACTAGCACAGATACGCAGTATTTT
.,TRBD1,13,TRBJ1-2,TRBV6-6,CASSPTGEGGYTF,TGTGCCAGCAGCCCGACAGGGGAGGGTGGCTACACCTTC
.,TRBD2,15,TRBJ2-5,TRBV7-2,CASSSGSGEGETQYF,TGTGCCAGCAGCTCGGGGAGTGGGGAGGGAGAGACCCAGTACTTC
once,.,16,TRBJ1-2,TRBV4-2,CASSQERTLQGPGYTF,TGTGCCAGCAGCCAAGAAAGAACCCTACAGGGTCCGGGCTACACCTTC
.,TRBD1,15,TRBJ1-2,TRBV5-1,CASSLAPTGAYGYTF,TGCGCCAGCAGCTTGGCTCCGACAGGGGCCTATGGCTACACCTTC
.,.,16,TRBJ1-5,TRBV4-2,CASSQEAGRRGQPQHF,TGTGCCAGCAGCCAAGAGGCAGGACGAAGGGGTCAGCCCCAGCATTTT
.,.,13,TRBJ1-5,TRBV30,CAWNGGGNQPQHF,TGTGCCTGGAATGGCGGAGGGAATCAGCCCCAGCATTTT
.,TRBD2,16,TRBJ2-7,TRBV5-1,CASSLGPSGGSHEQYF,TGCGCCAGCAGCTTGGGCCCTAGCGGGGGCTCCCACGAGCAGTACTTC
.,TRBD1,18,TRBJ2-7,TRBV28,CASSSPYTGGRYSYEQYF,TGTGCCAGCAGTTCCCCTTATACAGGGGGACGATATTCCTACGAGCAGTACTTC
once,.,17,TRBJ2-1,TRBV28,CASSLESLRQSYNEQFF,TGTGCCAGCAGTTTAGAAAGTTTGCGGCAATCCTACAATGAGCAGTTCTTC
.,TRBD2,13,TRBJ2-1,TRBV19,CASRLAGDNEQFF,TGTGCCAGTCGACTAGCGGGAGACAATGAGCAGTTCTTC